This TCR beta chain was obtained from a study of T cell changes during pregnancy in multiple sclerosis. V lost 5 bases and J 0 bases, leaving 12 bases between the germline ends. CDR1 and CDR2 (germline): SGHVS, FQNEAQ. The length of the CDR3 is 15 residues. The method was immunoSEQ multiplex PCR; TCRdb's version includes in-frame clones alone and lacks a portion of them. The repertoire has under 50,000 clones, about 90% of them found once; the top ten carry under 30%. The receptor comes from a female donor with multiple sclerosis, enrolled in a pregnancy study. The chain is built from TRBV7-8 and TRBJ2-3, with D tentatively TRBD2 (6 bases). The sequencing used CD8+ T cells from peripheral blood mononuclear cells, collected before pregnancy. The DNA for the CDR3 is TGTGCCAGCAGCCCTGACGGAGGGAGCACAGATACGCAGTATTTT. Translation gives CASSPDGGSTDTQYF.